This T cell receptor beta chain was found in a study of blood T cell repertoires in COVID-19. The method was immunoSEQ multiplex PCR; TCRdb's version includes in-frame clones alone and lacks a portion of them. The table records roughly 120,000 clones, about 89% of them present only once. The clonotype comes from a man aged 35 to 55 with acute or convalescent COVID-19. Sequencing was carried out using peripheral blood.

The DNA for the CDR3 is TGCGCCAGCAGCCAAGACAGGGGAGATGGAGATACGCAGTATTTT. Protein product: CASSQDRGDGDTQYF. The gene calls are TRBV4-3 and TRBJ2-3; TRBD1 might be the D (6 bases). Per germline, CDR1 LGHNA and CDR2 YSLEER. This CDR3 has 15 residues. Trimming stripped 0 bases from V and 5 bases from J, with 12 bases between.